These T cell receptor beta chains were read from a single sample in a study of blood T cell repertoires in COVID-19. Generated by immunoSEQ multiplex PCR, the TCRdb table keeps only in-frame clones and is missing some. This table has 300,000 to 350,000 clones, nearly 90% appearing once. Sequencing used PBMCs or T cells enriched from blood (not recorded which). The receptors derive from a woman aged 25 to 39 who had recovered from COVID-19. The CDR3 runs from the conserved cysteine through the conserved F or W. The order of the fields is CDR3 DNA, CDR3 protein, clone size, J gene, V gene, D gene. The D gene is left open where the match is weak. Clone size, where shown, is once, few, many, or a class for clones that have expanded.

DNA: TGTCAGTCCTCAGGGGCAGATGGCTACACCTTC; CDR3: CQSSGADGYTF; size: once; J: TRBJ1-2; V: TRBV20-1; D: -
DNA: TGTGCCAGCAGCCAAGTTTTCGGGAGTGCGCACACCTTC; CDR3: CASSQVFGSAHTF; size: -; J: TRBJ1-2; V: TRBV3-1/TRBV3-2; D: -
DNA: TGTGCCTGGACTCGTCGTACAGTTATGAACACTGAAGCTTTCTTT; CDR3: CAWTRRTVMNTEAFF; size: few; J: TRBJ1-1; V: TRBV30; D: -
DNA: TGTGCCTGGAGATCAGGTAACTCAGCCTCCTACGAGCAGTACTTC; CDR3: CAWRSGNSASYEQYF; size: -; J: TRBJ2-7; V: TRBV30; D: -
DNA: TGTGCCACCAGTGTCATAACAGTTGGAAACACCATATATTTT; CDR3: CATSVITVGNTIYF; size: -; J: TRBJ1-3; V: TRBV24-1; D: -
DNA: TGTGCCAGCAGCTTAGCCGGAGGAGAGACCCAGTACTTC; CDR3: CASSLAGGETQYF; size: -; J: TRBJ2-5; V: TRBV7-9; D: -
DNA: TGTGCCTGGAGGGTCGGGACAGGAGTCACTGAAGCTTTCTTT; CDR3: CAWRVGTGVTEAFF; size: -; J: TRBJ1-1; V: TRBV30; D: TRBD1
DNA: TGTGCCAGCAGTAGCATACGGACAGGGGGCCTCCATTCCTATGGCTACACCTTC; CDR3: CASSSIRTGGLHSYGYTF; size: -; J: TRBJ1-2; V: TRBV27; D: TRBD1
DNA: TGTGCCAGCTACCAGCCCAGGGGAATAGGTATAGAGTCAGCCCAGCATTTT; CDR3: CASYQPRGIGIESAQHF; size: -; J: TRBJ1-5; V: TRBV28; D: -
DNA: TGCGCCAGCAGCCAAGTTGGCGATCGGGAGTGGGCCAAAAACATTCAGTACTTC; CDR3: CASSQVGDREWAKNIQYF; size: -; J: TRBJ2-4; V: TRBV4-3; D: -
DNA: TGCGCCAGCAGCTTGCCTTTCGGTGGGACAGTCTCCTACGAGCAGTACTTC; CDR3: CASSLPFGGTVSYEQYF; size: -; J: TRBJ2-7; V: TRBV5-1; D: TRBD1
DNA: TGTGCCATCAGTGAGTCGCAGGGTCCGTATAATGGCTACACCTTC; CDR3: CAISESQGPYNGYTF; size: -; J: TRBJ1-2; V: TRBV10-3; D: -
DNA: TGTGCCAGCAGTTTATACCAGATGCAGTACTTC; CDR3: CASSLYQMQYF; size: few; J: TRBJ2-7; V: TRBV28; D: -
DNA: TGCGCCAGCAGCCAAGATAGGTGGCAGGGCCCCAATGAGCAGTTCTTC; CDR3: CASSQDRWQGPNEQFF; size: -; J: TRBJ2-1; V: TRBV4-3; D: -
DNA: TGTGCCAGCAGTCCTAGCGGGAATACGCAGTATTTT; CDR3: CASSPSGNTQYF; size: -; J: TRBJ2-3; V: TRBV28; D: TRBD2
DNA: TGTGCCAGCAGCTTACGTTTCAGGGAAATGAGGGCTTTCTTT; CDR3: CASSLRFREMRAFF; size: -; J: TRBJ1-1; V: TRBV11-2; D: -
DNA: TGTGCCAGTAGTATGATTGGCGGTTACTACGAGCAGTACTTC; CDR3: CASSMIGGYYEQYF; size: -; J: TRBJ2-7; V: TRBV19; D: -
DNA: TGTGCCAGCAGACTAACCAACCATAATTCACCCCTCCACTTT; CDR3: CASRLTNHNSPLHF; size: -; J: TRBJ1-6; V: TRBV28; D: -
DNA: TGTGCCACCAGTGATTTGTCCTTAACGAACACCGGGGAGCTGTTTTTT; CDR3: CATSDLSLTNTGELFF; size: -; J: TRBJ2-2; V: TRBV24-1; D: -
DNA: TGCGCCAGCAGCCAGATATTAGCGGGAGGCACAGATACGCAGTATTTT; CDR3: CASSQILAGGTDTQYF; size: -; J: TRBJ2-3; V: TRBV4-1; D: TRBD2
DNA: TGTGCCAGTAGTGCCCCACCTAGCGGGAAAACCAGAATGATGGTTTTCTTC; CDR3: CASSAPPSGKTRMMVFF; size: -; J: TRBJ2-1; V: TRBV19; D: TRBD2
DNA: TGTGCCAGCAGCTTAGAGGTAGCGGTAAAGAACTACGAGCAGTACTTC; CDR3: CASSLEVAVKNYEQYF; size: -; J: TRBJ2-7; V: TRBV11-2; D: -
DNA: TGTGCCAGCAGTGAACAGCTAGGCAATCAGCCCCAGCATTTT; CDR3: CASSEQLGNQPQHF; size: -; J: TRBJ1-5; V: TRBV2; D: -
DNA: TGCGCCAGCAGCTTGACGGGGGGCACTGGGACTGAAGCTTTCTTT; CDR3: CASSLTGGTGTEAFF; size: -; J: TRBJ1-1; V: TRBV5-1; D: -
DNA: TGTGCCAGCACCCTAAACCTAAATAATTCACCCCTCCACTTT; CDR3: CASTLNLNNSPLHF; size: -; J: TRBJ1-6; V: TRBV28; D: -
DNA: TGTGCCAGCAGCTCGCCCGGTATCCACGAGCAGTACTTC; CDR3: CASSSPGIHEQYF; size: -; J: TRBJ2-7; V: TRBV12-1; D: -
DNA: TGTGCCAGCTGGCGGGGTCGACGTGGCACTGAAGCTTTCTTT; CDR3: CASWRGRRGTEAFF; size: -; J: TRBJ1-1; V: TRBV11-2; D: -
DNA: TGCGCCAGCAGCCGGGGGGACTATTCCTACGAGCAGTACTTC; CDR3: CASSRGDYSYEQYF; size: few; J: TRBJ2-7; V: TRBV4-1; D: TRBD2
DNA: TGTGCTAGCAGCTTATTGCCAGGGGGCCCCACAGATACGCAGTATTTT; CDR3: CASSLLPGGPTDTQYF; size: -; J: TRBJ2-3; V: TRBV7-7; D: TRBD1
DNA: TGTGCCAGCAGTAAGCAAGCCCCCGATGAGCAGTTCTTC; CDR3: CASSKQAPDEQFF; size: -; J: TRBJ2-1; V: TRBV6-4; D: -
DNA: TGCGCCAGCAGCCGACAGGGGGCTTCGGTGACCCAGTACTTC; CDR3: CASSRQGASVTQYF; size: -; J: TRBJ2-5; V: TRBV5-1; D: TRBD1
DNA: TGTGCCAGCAGCCAAGATTCGGGGGACTACAATCAGCCCCAGCATTTT; CDR3: CASSQDSGDYNQPQHF; size: -; J: TRBJ1-5; V: TRBV4-2; D: -
DNA: TGTGCCAGCAGTTACTCGGCAGGGGGCGCATACGAGCAGTACTTC; CDR3: CASSYSAGGAYEQYF; size: once; J: TRBJ2-7; V: TRBV6-5; D: TRBD1
DNA: TGTGCCAGCTCCCCTAGGACAGGGAATAATCACGAGCAGTACTTC; CDR3: CASSPRTGNNHEQYF; size: -; J: TRBJ2-7; V: TRBV18; D: TRBD1
DNA: TGTGCCAGCAGCCAGGGGAGGTCACCCCTCCACTTT; CDR3: CASSQGRSPLHF; size: few; J: TRBJ1-6; V: TRBV14; D: -
DNA: TGTGCCAGCAGCTCACAGGGGTACAATTCACCCCTCCACTTT; CDR3: CASSSQGYNSPLHF; size: -; J: TRBJ1-6; V: TRBV11-1; D: TRBD1
DNA: TGTGCTAGCAGCTTAGAGTCTCGGCGGCGGGAGGGCCATTTCTGCAATGAGCAGTTCTTC; CDR3: CASSLESRRREGHFCNEQFF; size: -; J: TRBJ2-1; V: TRBV7-7; D: TRBD2
DNA: TGTGCCAGCAGCCAAGACAGCCCCAATGAGCAGTTCTTC; CDR3: CASSQDSPNEQFF; size: -; J: TRBJ2-1; V: TRBV7-6; D: -
DNA: TGCAGCGTTGATCCATCCCGGGGACAAGAGACCCAGTACTTC; CDR3: CSVDPSRGQETQYF; size: -; J: TRBJ2-5; V: TRBV29-1; D: -
DNA: TGTGCCAGCAGCTTAATCGAGGGCTATGGCTACACCTTC; CDR3: CASSLIEGYGYTF; size: -; J: TRBJ1-2; V: TRBV5-8; D: -
DNA: TGTGCCACGAGAGGTAGGCGGAGGGACGAGCAGTACTTC; CDR3: CATRGRRRDEQYF; size: -; J: TRBJ2-7; V: TRBV6-5; D: -
DNA: TGTGCCTGGAGTGTATCCCCGGGGGATTCCGGGGAGCTGTTTTTT; CDR3: CAWSVSPGDSGELFF; size: -; J: TRBJ2-2; V: TRBV30; D: -
DNA: TGTGCCAGCTCACCACTCCGGGAAAATGAGCAGTTCTTC; CDR3: CASSPLRENEQFF; size: -; J: TRBJ2-1; V: TRBV18; D: -
DNA: TGTGCCAGCAGTCTAGCGGGAGTAGCCTCCTACTACGAGCAGTACTTC; CDR3: CASSLAGVASYYEQYF; size: many; J: TRBJ2-7; V: TRBV28; D: TRBD2
DNA: TGTGCCAGCAGTCAAGCTGCGGATGTACATGGCTACACCTTC; CDR3: CASSQAADVHGYTF; size: -; J: TRBJ1-2; V: TRBV28; D: -
DNA: TGTGCCAGCAGCCCTGGACCGGGGGTAGGAGAAAAACTGTTTTTT; CDR3: CASSPGPGVGEKLFF; size: -; J: TRBJ1-4; V: TRBV7-9; D: -
DNA: TGCGCCAGGAACAAGAGGACAGGCTACGAGCAGTACTTC; CDR3: CARNKRTGYEQYF; size: once; J: TRBJ2-7; V: TRBV5-1; D: TRBD1
DNA: TGTGCCTGGAGTGTAGGGGGTCTGGAGCAGTACTTC; CDR3: CAWSVGGLEQYF; size: few; J: TRBJ2-7; V: TRBV30; D: -
DNA: TGTGCCTGGAGTGTAGGGGGCGGTCTCCTAGCGGGGGCCTACGAGCAGTACTTC; CDR3: CAWSVGGGLLAGAYEQYF; size: -; J: TRBJ2-7; V: TRBV30; D: TRBD2